This TCR beta chain was sequenced during a study of cytomegalovirus exposure and HLA in healthy donors. Whole-study context: Earlier, fewer than 140 million unique TCR beta sequences were recovered from 170 million or so T cells by an analysis. General observations from the study: Researchers counted about 150 TCR beta chains as cytomegalovirus-associated. A later analysis appeared to link common viral pathogens to several of the most significant clusters.

Trimming left V 4 bases short and J 0 bases short, with 12 bases between. The germline gives CDR1 SGHAT, CDR2 FQNNGV. There are 15 residues in the CDR3. In regard to this clone: Its antigen is undetermined.

The PCR used 60 Vbeta and 13 Jbeta primers. This table comes from immunoSEQ multiplex PCR, and its TCRdb copy is limited to in-frame clones, with some not included. The top ten clones hold roughly 16% of a sample with 80,000 to 100,000 clones, roughly 70% of them seen once. What was sequenced was PBMCs. The rearrangement links TRBV11-2 to TRBJ2-5; D possibly corresponds to TRBD1 (5 bases). This sequence was found in a woman between 18 and 29 years old in good health and CMV-seropositive. This CDR3 is CASSSVKGYQETQYF. Written as DNA, the CDR3 is TGTGCCAGCAGCTCGGTCAAGGGGTACCAAGAGACCCAGTACTTC.